Following are 26 T cell receptor beta chains from one sample sequenced in a study of blood T cell repertoires in COVID-19. Sequencing was performed with immunoSEQ multiplex PCR; in TCRdb, only in-frame clones are kept and a portion is missing. Of a few hundred thousand clones listed, roughly 90% are singletons. Specimen: peripheral blood. The receptor set was obtained from a woman in her twenties or thirties with COVID-19, enrolled during active disease.

The chain has TRBV28 and TRBJ1-2; 10 nucleotides match TRBD1. J lost 6 bases, V lost 7 bases, and 5 bases had no gene match. The V gene's germline CDR1 is MDHEN and CDR2 SYDVKM. CDR3 size: 13 residues. CDR3 residues: CASKDRGRNGYTF. CDR3 DNA: TGTGCCAGCAAGGACAGGGGGAGGAATGGCTACACCTTC.

This clone was seen a single time. This chain connects TRBV30 to TRBJ1-2; 7 positions match TRBD1. The germline gives CDR1 GTSNPN, CDR2 SVGIG (reference sequence). V lost 5 bases, J lost 8 bases, and 11 bases stayed unmatched. CDR3 size: 13 residues. DNA of the CDR3: TGTGCCTGGGGTGGAGGGGACAGAGGGGGCTACACCTTC. Translating gives CAWGGGDRGGYTF.

This chain joins TRBV5-5 and TRBJ1-2, with a weak D call TRBD1 (5 bases). Per the germline V gene, CDR1 is SGHKS and CDR2 is YYEKEE (reference sequence). The germline V and J ends were trimmed by 5 bases and 4 bases, with 12 bases remaining between them. The CDR3 sequence is 13 residues long. The CDR3 loop is CASRDMGPYGYTF. CDR3 DNA sequence: TGTGCCAGCAGAGACATGGGGCCCTATGGCTACACCTTC.

CDR3 amino acids: CASSSGTVNTGELFF. The CDR3 nucleotides are TGCGCCAGCAGTTCCGGGACAGTAAACACCGGGGAGCTGTTTTTT. The rearrangement uses TRBV10-1 and TRBJ2-2; 7 bases align to TRBD1. Germline V gene lookup returns CDR1 WNHNN and CDR2 SYGVQD (reference sequence). The trim removed 5 bases at V and 2 bases at J, leaving 5 bases unmatched. The length of the CDR3 is 15 residues.

The V call is TRBV7-8, the J call TRBJ1-1, with 7 positions matching TRBD1. Trimming cost V 10 bases and J 1 base; bases outside gene matches: 6. This CDR3 is 13 amino acids long. Germline loops: CDR1 SGHVS, CDR2 FQNEAQ. The CDR3 DNA reads TGTGCCATTTCCGACAGGGCGAACACTGAAGCTTTCTTT. Protein product: CAISDRANTEAFF.

This CDR3 reads CARSLRRSGSTLDEQFF. CDR3 coding DNA: TGTGCCAGAAGCTTGAGGCGTAGTGGGAGTACTCTCGATGAGCAGTTCTTC. The genes are TRBV5-3 and TRBJ2-1, with D possibly TRBD2 on 5 matching bases. Being an ORF, TRBV5-3 has a function that is uncertain. V was clipped by 1 base and J by 8 bases, with 22 bases between them. This CDR3 has 17 residues.

The genes are TRBV28 and TRBJ1-4; weak D call: TRBD1 (6 bases). Germline V gene data show CDR1 as MDHEN and CDR2 as SYDVKM. The CDR3 extends over 14 amino acids. Trimming pared 5 bases from V and 2 bases from J, leaving 9 bases between. CDR3 DNA sequence: TGTGCCAGCAGTATCACAGGGACTAATGAAAAACTGTTTTTT. Translating it yields CASSITGTNEKLFF.

This sequence joins TRBV11-2 and TRBJ2-5; 10 positions agree with TRBD1. The CDR3 sequence is 14 residues long. The germline CDR1 and CDR2 sequences are SGHAT and FQNNGV. The trim removed 3 bases at V and 8 bases at J, leaving 6 bases unmatched. CDR3 protein: CASSFETGGITQYF. In nucleotides, the CDR3 is TGTGCCAGCAGCTTTGAGACAGGGGGCATTACCCAGTACTTC.

The rearrangement links TRBV2 to TRBJ1-1; 7 bases align to TRBD1. CDR1 and CDR2 from the germline V gene are SNHLY and FYNNEI. This CDR3 is 13 amino acids long. After removal of 7 bases from V and 3 bases from J, the junction contained 5 bases not matched to a gene. The CDR3 region is CASIPGQYTEAFF. In DNA form, the CDR3 reads TGTGCCAGCATTCCGGGACAGTACACTGAAGCTTTCTTT.

This clone was counted a few times. The chain employs TRBV5-1 and TRBJ2-1, with D possibly matching TRBD2 (6 bases). CDR1 and CDR2 from the germline V gene are SGHRS and YFSETQ. The V end lost 4 bases, the J end lost 0 bases, and 14 bases lay between the germline ends. This CDR3 comprises 16 residues. The CDR3 DNA follows: TGCGCCAGCAGCATACTAGCCCTTGTCTCCTACAATGAGCAGTTCTTC. Translating gives CASSILALVSYNEQFF. Combining the CDR3 with reference TRBV5-1 and TRBJ2-1 gives the whole variable domain KAGVTQTPRYLIKTRGQQVTLSCSPISGHRSVSWYQQTPGQGLQFLFEYFSETQRNKGNFPGRFSGRQFSNSRSEMNVSTLELGDSALYLCASSILALVSYNEQFFGPGTRLTVL.

CDR3 sequence (DNA): TGCGCCAGCAGCTTCAGGACAGGGGGCGTTGGGTCAACCATGAACACTGAAGCTTTCTTT. It is translated as CASSFRTGGVGSTMNTEAFF. The genes are TRBV5-1 and TRBJ1-1, with 11 bases lining up with TRBD1. The CDR3 loop spans 20 amino acids. J lost 0 bases, V lost 2 bases, and 15 bases had no gene match. CDR1 SGHRS and CDR2 YFSETQ come from the germline V gene.

This sequence joins TRBV20-1 and TRBJ2-1; no firm D call. From germline, CDR1 is DFQATT and CDR2 SNEGSKA (reference sequence). Trimming left V 5 bases short and J 8 bases short, with 10 bases between. The CDR3 covers 11 residues. The CDR3 is CSAPRGDEQFF. The CDR3 DNA is TGCAGTGCTCCCCGAGGAGATGAGCAGTTCTTC.

The chain has TRBV19 and TRBJ1-1, with D possibly TRBD1 on 6 matching bases. CDR1 and CDR2 (germline): LNHDA, SQIVND (reference sequence). The CDR3 loop spans 12 amino acids. V was pared by 8 bases and J by 3 bases, with 10 bases between. Here the CDR3 reads CASGAGDTEAFF. The DNA of the CDR3 is TGTGCCAGTGGGGCAGGGGACACTGAAGCTTTCTTT. Combining the CDR3 with reference TRBV19 and TRBJ1-1 gives the whole variable domain DGGITQSPKYLFRKEGQNVTLSCEQNLNHDAMYWYRQDPGQGLRLIYYSQIVNDFQKGDIAEGYSVSREKKESFPLTVTSAQKNPTAFYLCASGAGDTEAFFGQGTRLTVV.

The V and J genes are TRBV24-1 and TRBJ2-3, with TRBD2 matching over 7 bases. Germline V gene lookup returns CDR1 KGHDR and CDR2 SFDVKD. The CDR3 extends over 17 amino acids. The V and J ends lost 4 bases and 2 bases, in that order; junction bases with no gene match: 11. The CDR3 DNA sequence: TGTGCCACCAGTGACCGAACTAGCGCGGCTGACACAGATACGCAGTATTTT. Its protein product is CATSDRTSAADTDTQYF.

CDR3 protein: CAMRTSEEETQYF. CDR3 sequence (DNA): TGTGCCATGCGGACTAGCGAGGAAGAGACCCAGTACTTC. The genes are TRBV10-3 and TRBJ2-5, with 9 positions matching TRBD2. The V segment lost 9 bases and the J segment 3 bases; nucleotides outside the gene matches: 5. From germline, CDR1 is ENHRY and CDR2 SYGVKD. There are 13 residues in the CDR3.

The CDR3 DNA is TGTGCCAGCAGTGAACTAGGGGTGAACACTGAAGCTTTCTTT. Its translation is CASSELGVNTEAFF. The chain uses TRBV2 and TRBJ1-1; D might be TRBD1 (5 bases). V shed 2 bases and J shed 0 bases, with 7 bases lying between them. Germline CDR1 SNHLY, CDR2 FYNNEI. CDR3 size: 14 residues.

The chain joins TRBV7-8 to TRBJ2-1, with 8 bases matching TRBD2. The CDR3 contains 16 residues. Germline assignment: CDR1 SGHVS and CDR2 FQNEAQ. Germline trimming cut 5 bases from V and 5 bases from J; bases unmatched to any gene: 11. The CDR3 region has the DNA TGTGCCAGCAGCGTGACCGGGACTAGGGGCCACAATGAGCAGTTCTTC. It translates to CASSVTGTRGHNEQFF.

This clone was observed a handful of times. The chain combines TRBV7-8 with TRBJ1-6; D not resolved. Germline-derived CDR1 and CDR2 are SGHVS and FQNEAQ. The CDR3 runs to 15 residues. With 1 base removed from V and 5 bases from J, the gap between germline ends came to 9 bases. The CDR3 is CASSLGRADNSPLHF. CDR3 DNA sequence: TGTGCCAGCAGCTTAGGGAGGGCGGATAATTCACCCCTCCACTTT.

This clone has only one observation. The chain carries TRBV11-2 and TRBJ1-4, with 7 bases matching TRBD1. CDR1 SGHAT and CDR2 FQNNGV come from the germline V gene. The CDR3 runs 13 residues. V lost 6 bases and J lost 6; bases outside the gene matches: 4. The CDR3 spells CASRGTAYEKLFF. The CDR3 bases are TGTGCCAGCAGGGGGACAGCATATGAAAAACTGTTTTTT.

The chain uses TRBV30 and TRBJ2-5; 10 bases agree with TRBD2. The ends lost 0 bases at V and 8 bases at J; junction bases unmatched: 9. The CDR3 loop spans 15 amino acids. Germline CDR1 and CDR2: GTSNPN and SVGIG (reference sequence). In DNA, the CDR3 is TGTGCCTGGAGTGTAGGGACTAGCGACTCCAAAACCCAGTACTTC. This encodes CAWSVGTSDSKTQYF.

J is TRBJ1-1 and V is TRBV6-1, with 7 bases matching TRBD1. J gave up 0 bases and V 3 bases, and 7 bases lay outside the gene matches. The CDR3 extends over 16 amino acids. Germline CDR1 reads MNHNS; CDR2 reads SASEGT. The CDR3: CASSEPIDRVNTEAFF. DNA for the CDR3: TGTGCCAGCAGTGAGCCGATCGACAGGGTGAACACTGAAGCTTTCTTT.

This sequence joins TRBV5-4 and TRBJ1-1; 12 bases agree with TRBD1. CDR3 length equals 15 residues. Germline V gives CDR1 SGHNT, CDR2 YYREEE (reference sequence). The ends lost 2 bases at V and 11 bases at J; junction bases unmatched: 10. CDR3 protein: CASSFPGTGGAEAFF. The DNA for the CDR3 is TGTGCCAGCAGCTTCCCCGGGACAGGGGGCGCCGAGGCTTTCTTT.

This rearrangement joins TRBV24-1 to TRBJ1-2; D is undetermined. Trimming removed 4 bases from V and 3 bases from J, with 11 bases in between. The CDR3 length is 14 residues. Germline V gene data show CDR1 as KGHDR and CDR2 as SFDVKD. CDR3 amino acids: CATSDLRRDYGYTF. CDR3 bases: TGTGCCACCAGTGACCTCAGACGGGACTATGGCTACACCTTC.

The chain is built from TRBV5-1 and TRBJ2-1; 11 positions match TRBD2. The length of the CDR3 is 13 residues. Germline V gives CDR1 SGHRS, CDR2 YFSETQ. V shed 4 bases and J 15 bases; nucleotides not matched to a gene: 9. The CDR3 DNA reads as TGCGCCAGCAGCGTCGAACTAGCGGGAGTGGGGTTCTTC. As protein: CASSVELAGVGFF.

The rearrangement uses TRBV6-6 and TRBJ1-5, with TRBD1 identical over 7 bases. Trimming removed 5 bases from V and 3 bases from J; junction bases left unmatched: 7. The CDR3 consists of 15 residues. Germline V CDR1 and CDR2: MNHNY, SVGAGI (reference sequence). The CDR3 here is CASSGTALNNQPQHF. The CDR3 nucleotides are TGTGCCAGCAGTGGGACAGCCCTAAACAATCAGCCCCAGCATTTT.

This chain links TRBV7-9 with TRBJ1-2; no reliable D call. Deletions cut 6 bases from V and 3 bases from J, with 14 bases between. The CDR3 consists of 14 residues. Per the germline V gene, CDR1 is SEHNR and CDR2 is FQNEAQ (reference sequence). CDR3 DNA sequence: TGTGCCAGCAGGAAACTCATGGTGGACTATGGCTACACCTTC. It encodes CASRKLMVDYGYTF.